This T cell receptor beta chain was retrieved from a study of T cells expressing NK-cell markers. From the 5' RACE reads, TCRdb lists one entry per CDR3 protein and no DNA. The sample data list roughly 5,400 distinct CDR3 sequences. The CDR3 covers 15 residues. The sequencing sample was made of blood T cells: a sorted CD56 or NKG2C T cell subset, CD4+ or CD8+ T cells, or bulk PBMC T cells (not recorded which). The receptor was derived from a man between 18 and 29 years old in good health. This chain joins TRBV12-3 or TRBV12-4 and TRBJ1-1; with no DNA, the TCRdb D assignment of TRBD1 cannot be verified. The chain's CDR3 is CASSSRTGANTEAFF.